A selection of T cell receptor beta chains follows, all from one sample in a study of memory CD4+ T cells and cytomegalovirus serostatus. TCRdb's table, derived via immunoSEQ multiplex PCR, lists solely in-frame clones and lacks some. Among approximately 52,000 clones listed, around four fifths were seen once. Input material: memory CD4+ T cells from blood. Source of these receptors: an adult in good health and CMV-seronegative. Both conserved end residues are part of each CDR3. D genes are given only for firm matches. Where a row states a size, it is once, few, many or the class of an expanded clone; other rows omit it.

j_call v_call clone_size d_call cdr3_aa cdr3_nt
TRBJ2-1 TRBV7-6 . . CASNSLGEQFF TGTGCCAGCAACTCTCTTGGTGAGCAGTTCTTC
TRBJ2-7 TRBV29-1 . TRBD1 CSVGDRGRDYEQYF TGCAGCGTTGGGGACAGGGGGCGAGACTACGAGCAGTACTTC
TRBJ2-7 TRBV19 . . CASTVQGSYEQYF TGTGCCAGTACCGTACAGGGCTCCTACGAGCAGTACTTC
TRBJ2-7 TRBV30 . TRBD1 CAWSFRTGYDEQYF TGTGCCTGGAGTTTCAGGACAGGGTACGACGAGCAGTACTTC
TRBJ2-7 TRBV5-6 . . CASSPIFWAGDYEQYF TGTGCCAGCAGTCCTATATTCTGGGCAGGGGACTACGAGCAGTACTTC
TRBJ1-6 TRBV11-3 . TRBD1 CASSSDREDSPLHF TGTGCCAGCAGCTCGGACAGGGAGGATTCACCCCTCCACTTT
TRBJ1-2 TRBV19 . . CASSIDLSRADGYTF TGTGCCAGTAGTATAGATCTATCCAGGGCCGATGGCTACACCTTC
TRBJ1-1 TRBV5-6 . . CASRPQGRETEAFF TGTGCCAGCAGACCACAGGGCCGGGAGACTGAAGCTTTCTTT
TRBJ1-5 TRBV28 . . CASSQLFRNQPQHF TGTGCCAGCAGTCAGCTCTTTAGGAATCAGCCCCAGCATTTT
TRBJ1-1 TRBV19 . . CASSSSPWVSEAFF TGTGCCAGTAGTTCTTCCCCGTGGGTCTCTGAAGCTTTCTTT
TRBJ1-1 TRBV18 . TRBD1 CASRPGTGNTEAFF TGTGCCAGCAGACCAGGGACAGGGAACACTGAAGCTTTCTTT
TRBJ2-2 TRBV9 . TRBD1 CASSLTGDLNTGELFF TGTGCCAGCAGCCTGACAGGGGATCTTAACACCGGGGAGCTGTTTTTT
TRBJ1-5 TRBV2 . . CASSGQSHQPQHF TGTGCCAGCAGTGGACAATCCCATCAGCCCCAGCATTTT
TRBJ2-7 TRBV29-1 once . CSVEDQAGYEQYF TGCAGCGTTGAAGATCAGGCCGGCTACGAGCAGTACTTC
TRBJ2-2 TRBV11-2 . TRBD2 CASSLYRGETGELFF TGTGCCAGCAGCTTATATCGGGGGGAGACCGGGGAGCTGTTTTTT
TRBJ1-6 TRBV7-8 few TRBD1 CASSSTGDNSPLHF TGTGCCAGCAGTTCGACAGGGGATAATTCACCCCTCCACTTT
TRBJ1-1 TRBV10-3 once . CAISGGELGTEAFF TGTGCCATCAGTGGCGGGGAGCTTGGCACTGAAGCTTTCTTT
TRBJ2-5 TRBV18 . . CASSPGQKETQYF TGTGCCAGCTCACCGGGGCAGAAGGAGACCCAGTACTTC
TRBJ1-1 TRBV6-4 . TRBD1 CASIRQGAEAFF TGTGCCAGCATTAGGCAGGGGGCTGAAGCTTTCTTT
TRBJ1-1 TRBV6-5 . . CATRRGRRTEAFF TGTGCCACGCGGCGGGGACGGAGAACTGAAGCTTTCTTT
TRBJ2-5 TRBV5-6 . . CASSLSGQETQYF TGTGCCAGCAGCTTATCCGGGCAAGAGACCCAGTACTTC
TRBJ2-7 TRBV5-6 . . CASSLLRQAGAYEQYF TGTGCCAGCAGCTTGTTAAGACAGGCCGGCGCCTACGAGCAGTACTTC
TRBJ2-2 TRBV12-1 . . CASSFGSWVGDTGELFF TGTGCCAGCAGCTTTGGGTCTTGGGTAGGAGACACCGGGGAGCTGTTTTTT
TRBJ2-5 TRBV7-2 . TRBD1 CASSTGQGGSETQYF TGTGCCAGCAGCACTGGACAGGGTGGATCGGAGACCCAGTACTTC
TRBJ1-5 TRBV6-5 . . CASSPGNSNQPQHF TGTGCCTCAAGCCCCGGGAATAGCAATCAGCCCCAGCATTTT
TRBJ2-5 TRBV21-1 . . CASSKDPGDNSQETQYF TGTGCCAGCAGCAAAGATCCAGGGGACAACTCTCAAGAGACCCAGTACTTC
TRBJ1-2 TRBV12-5 . TRBD1 CASGLVSPGGGNYGYTF TGTGCTAGTGGTTTGGTCTCTCCAGGGGGGGGAAACTATGGCTACACCTTC
TRBJ1-1 TRBV5-1 . . CASSLDAANTEAFF TGCGCCAGCAGCTTGGATGCAGCGAACACTGAAGCTTTCTTT
TRBJ2-7 TRBV7-2 . TRBD2 CASSIQAGGTYEQYF TGTGCCAGCAGCATACAAGCGGGGGGTACCTACGAGCAGTACTTC
TRBJ1-1 TRBV7-3 . . CASSQDFLNTEAFF TGTGCCAGCAGCCAGGACTTTTTGAACACTGAAGCTTTCTTT